This TCR beta chain is drawn from a study of molecular identifiers for immune sequencing clone quantification. CD8+CD4-CCR7+CD45RA+ sorting gave the naive CD8 T cells. Study-level findings and limits: Should identical TCR molecules share a barcode, the sizes of highly expanded clones could be underestimated. Over 99% of effector molecules, yet under 1% of naive-cell molecules, were held by clones above 20 RNA copies.

Methods described previously were used for bulk TCR libraries, and listed TCR primers were applied. TCRdb recomputed calls from the PCR reads with MiXCR, one row per CDR3 protein. Here the sample spans approximately 500,000 distinct CDR3 sequences, about 20% being singletons. With V trimmed by 1 base and J by 5 bases, 9 bases remained unmatched. This CDR3 spans 15 amino acids. Looked up from germline, CDR1 is DFQATT and CDR2 is SNEGSKA (reference sequence). In its sample, this clonotype was seen a few times. Its antigen is not identified. This TCR was sampled from a human donor in good health. Some libraries in this study had Jurkat cell RNA spiked in. The V and J genes are TRBV20-1 and TRBJ2-5; 8 nucleotides match TRBD2. The sequenced sample was naive CD8+ T cells from blood, with Jurkat cell RNA spiked in. The subset is: FACS-sorted CD8+CD4-CCR7+CD45RA+ naive T cells. The CDR3 sequence: CSARAPGLGMETQYF. The CDR3 region has the DNA TGCAGTGCTAGAGCCCCGGGACTAGGGATGGAGACCCAGTACTTC.